The 27 T cell receptor beta chains reported below all come from one sample, sequenced in a study of blood T cell repertoires in COVID-19. Some clones are missing from TCRdb's copy, which holds only in-frame ones; the method was immunoSEQ multiplex PCR. Of some 130,000 clones in the sample, around 89% are singletons; the top ten hold less than 4.5%. Sequencing was performed on peripheral blood. Receptor source: a man aged 55 to 70 with COVID-19, enrolled during active disease.

This chain uses TRBV12-5 with TRBJ2-1, with TRBD2 matching 8 bases. V gave up 6 bases and J gave up 9 bases; unmatched junction bases: 19. This CDR3 is built from 17 residues. CDR1 LGHNT and CDR2 FRNRAP come from the germline V gene. The CDR3 protein is CASGHWPGLGLSAEQFF. CDR3 coding DNA: TGTGCTAGTGGCCATTGGCCGGGACTAGGATTATCGGCTGAGCAGTTCTTC.

The gene calls are TRBV27 and TRBJ1-1; unclear D gene. CDR1 and CDR2 (germline): MNHEY, SMNVEV (reference sequence). CDR3 length equals 13 residues. V dropped 8 bases and J dropped 0 bases, with 10 bases sitting between them. The CDR3 is CASHSRVNTEAFF. The CDR3, as DNA: TGTGCCAGCCACTCCCGGGTGAACACTGAAGCTTTCTTT.

In this sample, this clone turned up a few times. The rearrangement joins TRBV4-1 to TRBJ2-6, with 11 bases matching TRBD1. From germline, CDR1 is MGHRA and CDR2 YSYEKL. The CDR3 spans 22 residues. The V gene end was trimmed by 1 base and the J gene end by 0 bases; junction bases not matched to a gene: 14. The CDR3 loop reads CASSQVGVRPGTGGSGANVLTF. The CDR3 DNA follows: TGCGCCAGCAGCCAAGTTGGTGTACGCCCCGGGACAGGGGGCTCTGGGGCCAACGTCCTGACTTTC.

This chain connects TRBV7-6 to TRBJ1-2; D unclear. The CDR3 totals 13 residues. The V gene lost 3 bases and the J gene lost 4 bases, with 9 bases spanning the gap. The germline gives CDR1 SGHVS, CDR2 FNYEAQ. CDR3 protein: CASSFDKSYGYTF. Written as DNA, the CDR3 is TGTGCCAGCAGCTTCGACAAAAGCTATGGCTACACCTTC.

The V call is TRBV2, the J call TRBJ1-1, with D tentatively TRBD1 (5 bases). The CDR3 is 13 amino acids. From germline, CDR1 is SNHLY and CDR2 FYNNEI. V was cut by 4 bases and J by 1 base, with 7 bases left in between. DNA for the CDR3: TGTGCCAGCAGTGGACAGCAGAACACTGAAGCTTTCTTT. It yields the protein CASSGQQNTEAFF. The variable domain in full, completed from reference TRBV2 and TRBJ1-1, reads EPEVTQTPSHQVTQMGQEVILRCVPISNHLYFYWYRQILGQKVEFLVSFYNNEISEKSEIFDDQFSVERPDGSNFTLKIRSTKLEDSAMYFCASSGQQNTEAFFGQGTRLTVV.

This chain connects TRBV30 to TRBJ1-3; maybe TRBD1 (6 bases). CDR3 length: 12 residues. Germline V gene sequence: CDR1 GTSNPN, CDR2 SVGIG (reference sequence). Trimming pared 4 bases from V and 8 bases from J, leaving 12 bases between. The CDR3: CAWNRERHTIYF. The CDR3 DNA reads TGTGCCTGGAACAGGGAGAGGCACACCATATATTTT.

The chain carries TRBV28 and TRBJ2-7; tentative D call: TRBD1 (5 bases). Germline loops: CDR1 MDHEN, CDR2 SYDVKM. The CDR3 has 14 residues. V lost 4 bases and J lost 6, with 16 bases in between. CDR3 DNA: TGTGCCAGCAGTTCCCCAACCCAGGGATTCGAGCAGTACTTC. Protein sequence: CASSSPTQGFEQYF.

The chain uses TRBV24-1 and TRBJ1-5; TRBD1 aligns across 9 bases. The CDR3 consists of 16 residues. V shed 3 bases and J 3 bases; nucleotides not matched to a gene: 5. Germline V gene data show CDR1 as KGHDR and CDR2 as SFDVKD. The DNA for the CDR3 is TGTGCCACCAGTGATGTTGGGACAGGGAACAATCAGCCCCAGCATTTT. Amino acids: CATSDVGTGNNQPQHF.

The chain couples TRBV25-1 to TRBJ1-6; the match to TRBD1 covers 9 bases. Trimming cost V 1 base and J 10 bases; bases outside gene matches: 5. This CDR3 spans 15 amino acids. Germline CDR1 MGHDK, CDR2 SYGVNS. CDR3 nucleotide sequence: TGTGCCAGCAGTGAATCCACAGGGGGCAGCTCACCCCTCCACTTT. This codes for CASSESTGGSSPLHF. Full variable domain (outside the CDR3, taken from reference TRBV25-1 and TRBJ1-6): EADIYQTPRYLVIGTGKKITLECSQTMGHDKMYWYQQDPGMELHLIHYSYGVNSTEKGDLSSESTVSRIRTEHFPLTLESARPSHTSQYLCASSESTGGSSPLHFGNGTRLTVT.

The chain is built from TRBV6-5 and TRBJ1-3, with D unclear. The CDR3 spans 13 residues. The ends were cut back, 7 bases at V and 0 bases at J, with 7 bases in the middle. Germline-derived CDR1 and CDR2 are MNHEY and SVGAGI. This chain's CDR3 is CASTGRSGNTIYF. CDR3 coding DNA: TGTGCCAGCACAGGTCGCTCTGGAAACACCATATATTTT.

The chain carries TRBV5-4 and TRBJ1-2; 10 bases match TRBD1. From germline, CDR1 is SGHNT and CDR2 YYREEE (reference sequence). Trimming removed 0 bases from V and 8 bases from J; junction bases left unmatched: 7. CDR3 size: 15 residues. DNA for the CDR3: TGTGCCAGCAGCTTGGACTGGGGACAGGGGAAGGGCTACACCTTC. This translates into CASSLDWGQGKGYTF.

V usage is TRBV19 and J usage is TRBJ1-2, with 7 bases that match TRBD1. Per the germline V gene, CDR1 is LNHDA and CDR2 is SQIVND (reference sequence). The J segment lost 2 bases and the V segment lost 6 bases, leaving 6 bases of the junction unmatched. CDR3 size: 14 residues. The CDR3 DNA sequence: TGTGCCAGTAGGAACAGGGGCCTAAACTATGGCTACACCTTC. Protein: CASRNRGLNYGYTF.

V usage is TRBV5-1 and J usage is TRBJ2-7; 10 bases line up with TRBD1. Trimming removed 0 bases from V and 1 base from J; junction bases left unmatched: 16. CDR3 length equals 20 residues. Germline V gene sequence: CDR1 SGHRS, CDR2 YFSETQ. CDR3 DNA sequence: TGCGCCAGCAGCTTGGAACCGCCGGGACAGGGGCCAAAAGATTCCTACGAGCAGTACTTC. Translating gives CASSLEPPGQGPKDSYEQYF. Drawing the rest from reference TRBV5-1 and TRBJ2-7, the complete variable domain is KAGVTQTPRYLIKTRGQQVTLSCSPISGHRSVSWYQQTPGQGLQFLFEYFSETQRNKGNFPGRFSGRQFSNSRSEMNVSTLELGDSALYLCASSLEPPGQGPKDSYEQYFGPGTRLTVT.

This clone was seen a single time. The chain carries TRBV27 and TRBJ1-6; perhaps TRBD1 as D (6 bases). Trimming stripped 7 bases from V and 9 bases from J, with 16 bases between. Germline CDR1 MNHEY, CDR2 SMNVEV (reference sequence). The CDR3 spans 14 residues. As DNA, the CDR3 is TGTGCCAGCAATCACAGGGTGGAAAGTTCACCCCTCCACTTT. It codes for CASNHRVESSPLHF.

V gene TRBV15 combines with J gene TRBJ1-2, with D tentatively TRBD1 (5 bases). Germline CDR1 is LNHNV and CDR2 is YYDKDF (reference sequence). V shed 5 bases and J shed 4 bases, with 17 bases lying between them. CDR3 length: 15 amino acids. CDR3 nucleotide sequence: TGTGCCACCAGCGGCCGTTTCCAGGGCGGCTATGGCTACACCTTC. This encodes CATSGRFQGGYGYTF.

This chain connects TRBV6-5 to TRBJ1-1; no clear D. Germline CDR1 and CDR2: MNHEY and SVGAGI. The CDR3 loop spans 13 amino acids. V was pared by 4 bases and J by 1 base, with 7 bases between. This chain's CDR3 is CASSWRKNTEAFF. The CDR3 DNA reads TGTGCCAGCAGTTGGAGAAAGAACACTGAAGCTTTCTTT.

The chain joins TRBV16 to TRBJ1-1; 12 positions match TRBD1. This CDR3 has 15 amino acids. The junction had 2 bases not matched to a gene; V was cut back by 5 bases and J by 1 base. Germline-derived CDR1 and CDR2 are KGHSY and FQNENV. The CDR3 DNA reads as TGTGCCAGCAGCTTGGGACAGGGGGCGAACACTGAAGCTTTCTTT. Amino acids: CASSLGQGANTEAFF.

This chain uses TRBV9 with TRBJ1-3; D gene unclear. Germline CDR1 SGDLS, CDR2 YYNGEE. The V and J ends lost 4 bases and 4 bases respectively, with 18 bases between them. This CDR3 is 16 amino acids long. The CDR3 bases are TGTGCCAGCAGCCCAATAGGCGGAGGACGAGGAAACACCATATATTTT. This gives the protein CASSPIGGGRGNTIYF.

The V gene is TRBV5-4, the J gene TRBJ1-1, with D hard to call. CDR1 is SGHNT, CDR2 YYREEE, per germline (reference sequence). Deletions cut 0 bases from V and 4 bases from J, with 7 bases between. The CDR3 spans 13 residues. The CDR3 spells CASSLAQVTEAFF. The CDR3 DNA sequence: TGTGCCAGCAGCTTGGCTCAGGTCACTGAAGCTTTCTTT.

The chain carries TRBV28 and TRBJ1-1; D might be TRBD1 (5 bases). Per the germline V gene, CDR1 is MDHEN and CDR2 is SYDVKM. Trimming pared 7 bases from V and 1 base from J, leaving 13 bases between. This CDR3 has 14 residues. CDR3 residues: CASTSQGKNTEAFF. DNA for the CDR3: TGTGCCAGCACTTCCCAGGGAAAGAACACTGAAGCTTTCTTT.

V usage is TRBV19 and J usage is TRBJ1-6; 10 bases are shared with TRBD1. This CDR3 is built from 17 residues. The trim removed 2 bases at V and 3 bases at J, leaving 4 bases unmatched. The germline V gene encodes CDR1 LNHDA and CDR2 SQIVND (reference sequence). CDR3 region: CASSISGTGVYNSPLHF. Written as DNA, the CDR3 is TGTGCCAGTAGTATAAGTGGGACAGGGGTCTATAATTCACCCCTCCACTTT.

Remarks on this clone: A junction boundary mismatches the germline segment, possibly from a read error. V and J are TRBV5-6 and TRBJ2-7, with 7 bases matching TRBD2. Germline V gene sequence: CDR1 SGHDT, CDR2 YYEEEE. CDR3 size: 13 residues. CDR3 loop: CASSLAQDYGGDF. In nucleotides, the CDR3 is TGTGCCAGCAGCTTGGCCCAGGACTATGGGGGGGACTTC.

The chain links TRBV11-2 to TRBJ1-6; the D gene is possibly TRBD1 (5 bases). From germline, CDR1 is SGHAT and CDR2 FQNNGV. The CDR3 covers 14 residues. The V end lost 1 base, the J end lost 10 bases, and 11 bases lay between the germline ends. CDR3 nucleotides: TGTGCCAGCAGCTTAGCCGGCAGGGTATCACCCCTCCACTTT. Translation: CASSLAGRVSPLHF.

This chain links TRBV28 with TRBJ2-7, with 7 bases matching TRBD2. Germline CDR1 reads MDHEN; CDR2 reads SYDVKM. Trimming at V came to 5 bases and at J to 6 bases, leaving 10 bases not matched to a gene. The CDR3 covers 14 residues. CDR3 amino acids: CASSGGGLDREQYF. The CDR3 DNA is TGTGCCAGCAGTGGGGGGGGGTTGGACCGCGAGCAGTACTTC.

This chain links TRBV5-4 with TRBJ1-4; 7 nucleotides align to TRBD1. With V trimmed by 4 bases and J by 8 bases, 5 bases remained unmatched. CDR3 length: 13 amino acids. Germline lookup yields CDR1 SGHNT and CDR2 YYREEE (reference sequence). CDR3 in DNA: TGTGCCAGCAGCGCGGGACAGAGGGAAAAACTGTTTTTT. It specifies CASSAGQREKLFF.

The gene calls are TRBV25-1 and TRBJ2-3, with D maybe TRBD1 (5 bases). Between the trimmed V and J ends, which lost 7 bases and 4 bases, there was a span of 9 bases. Germline V lookup: CDR1 MGHDK, CDR2 SYGVNS. The CDR3 totals 12 residues. The CDR3 DNA reads TGTGCCAGCACCAGGGCGCCAGATACGCAGTATTTT. Translation gives CASTRAPDTQYF.

The chain uses TRBV6-5 and TRBJ1-1; a possible D gene is TRBD1 (6 bases). V was shortened by 6 bases and J by 5 bases, with 7 bases between the two germline ends. The CDR3 totals 11 residues. Germline CDR1 and CDR2: MNHEY and SVGAGI. The CDR3 DNA is TGTGCCAGCAGACAGGGAACTGAAGCTTTCTTT. This encodes CASRQGTEAFF.